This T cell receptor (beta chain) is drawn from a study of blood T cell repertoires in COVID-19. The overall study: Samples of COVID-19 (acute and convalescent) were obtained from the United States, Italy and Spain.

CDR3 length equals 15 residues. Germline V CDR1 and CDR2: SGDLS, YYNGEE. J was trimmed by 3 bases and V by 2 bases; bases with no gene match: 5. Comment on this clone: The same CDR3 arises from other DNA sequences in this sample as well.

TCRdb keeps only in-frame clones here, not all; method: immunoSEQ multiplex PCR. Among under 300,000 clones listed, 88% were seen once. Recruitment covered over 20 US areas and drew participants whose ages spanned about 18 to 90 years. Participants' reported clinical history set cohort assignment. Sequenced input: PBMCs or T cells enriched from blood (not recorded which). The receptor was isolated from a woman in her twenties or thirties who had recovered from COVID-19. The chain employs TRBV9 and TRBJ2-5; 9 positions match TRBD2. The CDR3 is CASSVRAGGKETQYF. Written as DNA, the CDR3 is TGTGCCAGCAGCGTTAGGGCGGGAGGGAAAGAGACCCAGTACTTC.